Listed below are T cell receptor beta chains from one sample, sequenced in a study of human T cells and chemical hapten exposure. TCRdb reprocessed the RACE reads with MiXCR, giving one entry per CDR3 protein. The profile shows roughly 380,000 distinct CDR3 sequences, 4% to 5.5% of them singletons. Sequencing used whole blood, obtained in connection with sensitization to the hapten diphenylcyclopropenone (DPC). Source of these receptors: a woman between 45 and 65 years old with alopecia areata. Some clones in this sample may be carry-over from other donors' samples. Both conserved end residues are part of each CDR3. The D gene is left open where the match is weak. A clone size is listed for some rows: how often the clone was seen (once, few, many), or a class if it is expanded.

j_gene | d_gene | v_gene | abundance | CDR3nt | CDR3aa
TRBJ2-4 | . | TRBV7-2 | many | TGTGCCAGCAGCTTAGTGTTGTTAGGGTATTTAGCCAAAAACATTCAGTACTTC | CASSLVLLGYLAKNIQYF
TRBJ1-5 | . | TRBV5-6 | many | TGTGCCAGCAGCTTGACGCAGGGGTTACGCAATCAGCCCCAGCATTTT | CASSLTQGLRNQPQHF
TRBJ1-1 | . | TRBV7-2 | . | TGTGCCAGCAGCGGGAGAGGCCAGAACACTGAAGCTTTCTTT | CASSGRGQNTEAFF
TRBJ2-1 | . | TRBV5-6 | many | TGTGCCAGCAGCTTGGGGAGGGGGCAGAAGTTCTTC | CASSLGRGQKFF
TRBJ1-2 | . | TRBV5-4 | few | TGTGCCAGCAGCTTGGAGGGCAGGGAGGATGGCTACACCTTC | CASSLEGREDGYTF
TRBJ2-1 | TRBD2 | TRBV10-2 | few | TGCGCCAGCAGTGCTCCCTTGAGCGGGACTTCCTACAATGAGCAGTTCTTC | CASSAPLSGTSYNEQFF
TRBJ2-4 | . | TRBV20-1 | many | TGCAGTGCTAGGGGGGGGCTACCGTCCAAAAACATTCAGTACTTC | CSARGGLPSKNIQYF
TRBJ1-1 | . | TRBV6-5 | . | TGTGCCAGCAGGTCCCCGGGAACTGAAGCTTTCTTT | CASRSPGTEAFF
TRBJ2-3 | . | TRBV7-3 | . | TGTGCCAGCAGCTTAAACCCGGGGGCTAGCACAGATACGCAGTATTTT | CASSLNPGASTDTQYF
TRBJ1-1 | . | TRBV5-1 | few | TGCGCCAGCAGCGCGATACAGGGTCGAAACACTGAAGCTTTCTTT | CASSAIQGRNTEAFF
TRBJ2-1 | . | TRBV5-1 | . | TGCGCCAGCAGTTCTTGGGGTATAGGAGAGGGCCACAATGAGCAGTTCTTC | CASSSWGIGEGHNEQFF
TRBJ2-1 | . | TRBV7-9 | many | TGTGCCAGCAGCTTAGCATTTGGGGACGGGAGTAATGAGCAGTTCTTC | CASSLAFGDGSNEQFF
TRBJ1-6 | TRBD1 | TRBV5-1 | many | TGCGCCAGCAGCCCGGACAGGGGTCCCTATAATTCACCCCTCCACTTT | CASSPDRGPYNSPLHF
TRBJ2-2 | . | TRBV15 | few | TGTGCCACCAGCAGAGAGCCCACTGGGGCCGGGGAGCTGTTTTTT | CATSREPTGAGELFF
TRBJ2-5 | . | TRBV29-1 | many | TGCAGCGACGGTGAGGGCGAGACCCAGTACTTC | CSDGEGETQYF
TRBJ1-5 | . | TRBV6-1 | . | TGTGCCAGCAGTGAAGGACAGGCAGATCAGCCCCAGCATTTT | CASSEGQADQPQHF
TRBJ2-3 | . | TRBV5-1 | many | TGCGCCAGCAGCTTGGGGTCAACCTCGGATACGCAGTATTTT | CASSLGSTSDTQYF
TRBJ2-5 | . | TRBV29-1 | many | TGCAGCGTTCCCGCAGGGACGGAGACCCAGTACTTC | CSVPAGTETQYF
TRBJ1-4 | . | TRBV20-1 | many | TGCAGTGCTGCGGGACTCCGTGGGTCTAATGAAAAACTGTTTTTT | CSAAGLRGSNEKLFF
TRBJ1-5 | TRBD1 | TRBV6-1 | many | TGTGCCAGCATGACGAGGGCGGGGACAGGCAATCAGCCCCAGCATTTT | CASMTRAGTGNQPQHF
TRBJ1-1 | . | TRBV3-1 | few | TGTGCCAGCAGCCAGACAGTACCGAACACTGAAGCTTTCTTT | CASSQTVPNTEAFF
TRBJ2-2 | . | TRBV2 | few | TGTGCCAGCGGCAGGGAATTGAACACCGGGGAGCTGTTTTTT | CASGRELNTGELFF
TRBJ2-3 | TRBD2 | TRBV15 | . | TGTGCCACCAGCAGAGATGCGACCCCGACTAGCGGGGGCACAGATACGCAGTATTTT | CATSRDATPTSGGTDTQYF
TRBJ1-6 | . | TRBV2 | many | TGTGCCAGCAGTCTTAACAGGGCAGAGAATTCACCCCTCCACTTT | CASSLNRAENSPLHF
TRBJ1-2 | . | TRBV5-1 | . | TGCGCCAGCAGCTTGGATCCAGGGGCGGGGAATGGCTACACCTTC | CASSLDPGAGNGYTF
TRBJ2-7 | TRBD1 | TRBV10-3 | many | TGTGCCATCAGTGAAGCCCGGACAGGCTCCTACGAGCAGTACTTC | CAISEARTGSYEQYF
TRBJ2-3 | . | TRBV7-9 | few | TGTGCCAGCAGCCAACCCCCCAGGGCTACGACAGATACGCAGTATTTT | CASSQPPRATTDTQYF
TRBJ1-1 | . | TRBV3-1 | . | TGTGCCAGCAGGGAGACGGGATTCAACACTGAAGCTTTCTTT | CASRETGFNTEAFF
TRBJ1-4 | TRBD1 | TRBV2 | few | TGTGCCAGCAGGGGGACAGGCGAAAAACTGTTTTTT | CASRGTGEKLFF
TRBJ1-1 | . | TRBV9 | many | TGTGCCAGCAGCGAAAGCTCTGGGGGAGGAGCTTTCTTT | CASSESSGGGAFF
TRBJ1-1 | . | TRBV7-9 | many | TGTGCCAGCAGCCTGGAGGGACCTGAAGCTTTCTTT | CASSLEGPEAFF
TRBJ2-3 | . | TRBV12-3/TRBV12-4 | few | TGTGCCAGCAGTTTGAACGGGGCCACAGATACGCAGTATTTT | CASSLNGATDTQYF
TRBJ2-7 | TRBD1 | TRBV29-1 | few | TGCAGCGTTTTTGACAGGGGGTACGAGCAGTACTTC | CSVFDRGYEQYF
TRBJ1-4 | TRBD1 | TRBV4-1 | few | TGCGCCAGCAGCCAAGTCGGGACAGGGTATGAAAAACTGTTTTTT | CASSQVGTGYEKLFF
TRBJ2-5 | . | TRBV5-1 | . | TGCGCCAGCAGCTCCCAAGACAGTGGGACCCAGTACTTC | CASSSQDSGTQYF
TRBJ2-1 | . | TRBV29-1 | few | TGCAGCGTTGATCAACTGGCTAGCCTTTCTCAGTACAATGAGCAGTTCTTC | CSVDQLASLSQYNEQFF
TRBJ1-4 | TRBD1 | TRBV5-5 | many | TGTGCCAGCAGGCCGGGACAGCGTAATGAAAAACTGTTTTTT | CASRPGQRNEKLFF
TRBJ1-3 | . | TRBV3-1 | many | TGTGCCAGCAGCCCAGCTAGCTCTGGAAACACCATATATTTT | CASSPASSGNTIYF
TRBJ1-1 | . | TRBV5-6 | many | TGTGCCAGCAGCTTGAGTAGGGCCACTGAAGCTTTCTTT | CASSLSRATEAFF
TRBJ1-2 | . | TRBV12-3/TRBV12-4 | . | TGTGCCAGCAGTTTCGGAGACCGGGGCTACACCTTC | CASSFGDRGYTF
TRBJ1-5 | . | TRBV20-1 | few | TGCAGTGCTAGAGATCGGGCACCCGATCAGCCCCAGCATTTT | CSARDRAPDQPQHF
TRBJ2-3 | . | TRBV4-3 | many | TGCGCCAGCAGTCCTGGACTATCTAGCACAGATACGCAGTATTTT | CASSPGLSSTDTQYF
TRBJ2-1 | . | TRBV20-1 | many | TGCAGTGCTAGGCGGGGTGTCCCCTACAATGAGCAGTTCTTC | CSARRGVPYNEQFF
TRBJ1-4 | TRBD1 | TRBV7-9 | many | TGTGCCAGCAGCCAGACAGGGGAAGGCGAAAAACTGTTTTTT | CASSQTGEGEKLFF
TRBJ1-5 | . | TRBV21-1 | . | TGTGCCAGCAGCAAGAATACAGGGAGAAATCAGCCCCAGCATTTT | CASSKNTGRNQPQHF
TRBJ2-3 | . | TRBV5-6 | . | TGTGCCAGCAGCTTGGGACTAGGGGCAGATACGCAGTATTTT | CASSLGLGADTQYF
TRBJ2-1 | . | TRBV12-3/TRBV12-4 | few | TGTGCCAGCAGTTTAGGGGGACTTCTTTCCTACAATGAGCAGTTCTTC | CASSLGGLLSYNEQFF
TRBJ2-3 | TRBD1 | TRBV29-1 | few | TGCAGCGTTGACTTTGGGACAGCTGCAGATACGCAGTATTTT | CSVDFGTAADTQYF
TRBJ2-7 | TRBD1 | TRBV20-1 | few | TGCAGTGCTAGAGATTGGGTACAGGGGTTCTCCTACGAGCAGTACTTC | CSARDWVQGFSYEQYF
TRBJ2-1 | TRBD2 | TRBV29-1 | many | TGCAGCGTGCCCAGCGGGGGGGTCTCCTACAATGAGCAGTTCTTC | CSVPSGGVSYNEQFF
TRBJ2-7 | TRBD1 | TRBV25-1 | . | TGTGCCAGCAGTGATCCTGGGACAGGAGCCTACGAGCAGTACTTC | CASSDPGTGAYEQYF
TRBJ2-1 | TRBD2 | TRBV7-9 | . | TGTGCCAGTAGCCAGGAGGAGAGACTAGCGGACTACAATGAGCAGTTCTTC | CASSQEERLADYNEQFF
TRBJ1-6 | . | TRBV28 | few | TGTGCCAGCCATCGGACAGATAATTCACCCCTCCACTTT | CASHRTDNSPLHF
TRBJ2-3 | TRBD1 | TRBV7-9 | many | TGTGCCAGCAGCGAGGGGGCGGATACGCAGTATTTT | CASSEGADTQYF
TRBJ2-3 | TRBD2 | TRBV28 | many | TGTGCCAGCAGCCGTGGACTAGCGGGGACTACGCAGTATTTT | CASSRGLAGTTQYF
TRBJ2-7 | TRBD2 | TRBV9 | . | TGTGCCAGCAGCGTAGGCGGGAGTCTCGCCTACGAGCAGTACTTC | CASSVGGSLAYEQYF
TRBJ2-2 | . | TRBV4-1 | many | TGCGCCAGCAGCCAAGATCCCTGGAAGAACACCGGGGAGCTGTTTTTT | CASSQDPWKNTGELFF
TRBJ2-3 | . | TRBV7-2 | few | TGTGCCAGCAGCTTAGTACCCTACAGCACAGATACGCAGTATTTT | CASSLVPYSTDTQYF